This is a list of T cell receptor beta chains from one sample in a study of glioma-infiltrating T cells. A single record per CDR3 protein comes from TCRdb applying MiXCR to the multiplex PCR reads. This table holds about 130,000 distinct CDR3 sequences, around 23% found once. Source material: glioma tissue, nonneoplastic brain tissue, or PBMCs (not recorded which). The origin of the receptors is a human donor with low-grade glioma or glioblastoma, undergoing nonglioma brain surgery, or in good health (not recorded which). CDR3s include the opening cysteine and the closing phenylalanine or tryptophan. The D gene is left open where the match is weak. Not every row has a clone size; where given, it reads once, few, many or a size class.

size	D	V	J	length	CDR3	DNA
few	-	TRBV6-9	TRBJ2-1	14	CAISSTGLYNEQFF	TGTGCCATCAGTTCCACAGGACTTTACAATGAGCAGTTCTTC
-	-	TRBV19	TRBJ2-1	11	CASMGYNEQFF	TGTGCCAGTATGGGGTACAATGAGCAGTTCTTC
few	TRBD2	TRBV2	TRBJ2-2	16	CASSYILAGNTGELFF	TGTGCCAGCAGTTATATACTAGCGGGAAACACCGGGGAGCTGTTTTTT
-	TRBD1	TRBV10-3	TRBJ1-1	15	CASIYPGQDWTEAFF	TGTGCCAGCATCTACCCCGGACAGGATTGGACTGAAGCTTTCTTT
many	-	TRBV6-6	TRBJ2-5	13	CASSYEGRETQYF	TGTGCCAGCAGTTACGAGGGACGGGAGACCCAGTACTTC
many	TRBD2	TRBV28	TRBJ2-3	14	CASCASGGKDTQYF	TGTGCCAGCTGTGCTAGCGGGGGCAAAGATACGCAGTATTTT
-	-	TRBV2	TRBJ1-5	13	CASSGRASEPQHF	TGTGCCAGCAGCGGCCGGGCCTCGGAGCCCCAGCATTTT
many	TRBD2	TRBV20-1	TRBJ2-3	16	CSARGIAGGRTDTQYF	TGCAGTGCTAGAGGTATAGCGGGGGGACGCACAGATACGCAGTATTTT
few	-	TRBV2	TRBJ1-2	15	CASSLKTETNYGYTF	TGTGCCAGCAGTCTCAAGACAGAGACTAACTATGGCTACACCTTC
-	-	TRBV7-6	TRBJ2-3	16	CASSLGIQGGTDTQYF	TGTGCCAGCAGCCTAGGGATTCAAGGGGGCACAGATACGCAGTATTTT
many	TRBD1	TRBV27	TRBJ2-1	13	CASSSARGYEQFF	TGTGCCAGCAGTTCGGCCAGGGGGTATGAGCAGTTCTTC
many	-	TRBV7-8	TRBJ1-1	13	CASSLQHPTEAFF	TGTGCCAGCAGCTTACAACATCCCACTGAAGCTTTCTTT
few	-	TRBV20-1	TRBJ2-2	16	CSARDESQGNHGELFF	TGCAGTGCTAGAGATGAGTCTCAGGGAAATCACGGGGAGCTGTTTTTT
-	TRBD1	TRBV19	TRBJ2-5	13	CASSIGLGNRGVF	TGTGCCAGTAGTATTGGTTTAGGAAACAGGGGTGTCTTC
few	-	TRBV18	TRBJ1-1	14	CASSKGGVNTEAFF	TGTGCCAGCTCTAAAGGGGGGGTGAACACTGAAGCTTTCTTT
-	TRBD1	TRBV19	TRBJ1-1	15	CASTPRQGGNTEAFF	TGTGCCAGTACCCCTCGCCAGGGGGGGAACACTGAAGCTTTCTTT
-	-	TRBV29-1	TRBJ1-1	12	CSVSYMNTEAFF	TGCAGCGTTTCTTACATGAACACTGAAGCTTTCTTT
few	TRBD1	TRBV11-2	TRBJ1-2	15	CASSSLWRGQRGYTF	TGTGCCAGCAGCTCTCTGTGGAGGGGGCAGCGTGGCTACACCTTC
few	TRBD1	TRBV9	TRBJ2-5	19	CASSVEDRAAWSPQETQYF	TGTGCCAGCAGCGTAGAGGACAGGGCAGCTTGGTCCCCTCAAGAGACCCAGTACTTC
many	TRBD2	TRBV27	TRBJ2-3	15	CASRRGTSGTDTQYF	TGTGCCAGCAGGAGAGGGACTAGCGGCACAGATACGCAGTATTTT
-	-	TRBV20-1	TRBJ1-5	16	CSARPPLGDPNHPQHF	TGCAGTGCTAGACCTCCTCTGGGGGACCCCAATCATCCCCAGCATTTT
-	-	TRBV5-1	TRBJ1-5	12	CASSFNNQPQHF	TGCGCCAGCAGCTTCAACAATCAGCCCCAGCATTTT
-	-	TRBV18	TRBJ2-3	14	CASSRQPDEDTQYF	TGTGCCAGCTCACGACAGCCCGACGAAGATACGCAGTATTTT
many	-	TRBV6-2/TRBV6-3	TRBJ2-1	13	CASSYPPHNEQFF	TGTGCCAGCAGTTACCCACCTCACAATGAGCAGTTCTTC
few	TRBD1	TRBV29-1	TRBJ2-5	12	CSADRAGETQYF	TGCAGCGCCGACAGGGCAGGAGAGACCCAGTACTTC
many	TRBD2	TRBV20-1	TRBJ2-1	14	CSARGTSGANEQFF	TGCAGTGCTAGGGGGACTAGCGGGGCCAATGAGCAGTTCTTC
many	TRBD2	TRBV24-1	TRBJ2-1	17	CATSDPGGRGADNEQFF	TGTGCCACCAGTGACCCCGGGGGGCGGGGGGCAGACAATGAGCAGTTCTTC